Below are 30 T cell receptor beta chains sequenced from a single sample in a study of blood T cell repertoires in COVID-19. Measured with immunoSEQ multiplex PCR; TCRdb has only the in-frame clones, and not every one. The sample has about 280,000 clones, nearly 90% seen once; the top ten hold roughly 1.6%. Sequenced input: PBMCs or T cells enriched from blood (not recorded which). The receptor source for this set is a young woman with acute COVID-19.

The chain combines TRBV28 with TRBJ1-1; tentative D call: TRBD1 (6 bases). The length of the CDR3 is 17 residues. Trimming stripped 3 bases from V and 6 bases from J, with 23 bases between. Germline CDR1 and CDR2: MDHEN and SYDVKM. In nucleotides, the CDR3 is TGTGCCAGCAGTTTTTTCCGGGAAAAAAGGGGGAATCCTGAAGCTTTCTTT. It translates to CASSFFREKRGNPEAFF.

The chain is built from TRBV5-1 and TRBJ1-1; the D is unclear. This CDR3 has 13 residues. Trimming removed 7 bases from V and 5 bases from J, with 15 bases in between. The germline V gene has CDR1 SGHRS and CDR2 YFSETQ. The CDR3 loop reads CASRPLGGTEAFF. CDR3 coding DNA: TGCGCCAGCCGCCCTCTGGGAGGGACTGAAGCTTTCTTT.

The chain is built from TRBV28 and TRBJ2-1; 8 nucleotides agree with TRBD2. The ends lost 4 bases at V and 3 bases at J; junction bases unmatched: 2. The germline CDR1 and CDR2 sequences are MDHEN and SYDVKM. The CDR3 contains 14 residues. For the CDR3, the DNA is TGTGCCAGCAGTTATCGGGAGGGCTACAATGAGCAGTTCTTC. It encodes CASSYREGYNEQFF.

This chain connects TRBV10-1 to TRBJ2-1, with 13 bases that match TRBD2. This CDR3 spans 18 amino acids. The germline CDR1 and CDR2 sequences are WNHNN and SYGVQD (reference sequence). The V gene end was trimmed by 9 bases and the J gene end by 0 bases; junction bases not matched to a gene: 11. The chain's CDR3 is CARRGLAGRNFSYNEQFF. In nucleotides, the CDR3 is TGCGCCAGAAGGGGACTAGCGGGGCGCAATTTCTCCTACAATGAGCAGTTCTTC.

The chain links TRBV9 to TRBJ2-7; weak D call: TRBD2 (5 bases). Per germline, CDR1 SGDLS and CDR2 YYNGEE. This CDR3 spans 15 amino acids. Trimming shortened V by 0 bases and J by 1 base, and 11 bases separated the two germline ends. The CDR3: CASSVGPDSSYEQYF. CDR3 DNA: TGTGCCAGCAGCGTAGGACCGGACTCATCCTACGAGCAGTACTTC.

The chain joins TRBV30 to TRBJ1-6; 9 bases agree with TRBD1. J was trimmed by 14 bases and V by 2 bases; bases with no gene match: 13. CDR3 length: 15 residues. The germline V gene encodes CDR1 GTSNPN and CDR2 SVGIG (reference sequence). The CDR3 spells CAWSFPGTGNKALHF. The CDR3 DNA follows: TGTGCCTGGAGTTTTCCCGGGACAGGGAATAAGGCCCTCCACTTT.

The rearrangement uses TRBV4-1 and TRBJ2-2; tentative D call: TRBD2 (5 bases). The CDR3 length is 16 residues. Germline V lookup: CDR1 MGHRA, CDR2 YSYEKL. V lost 5 bases and J lost 1, with 14 bases in between. The CDR3 DNA reads as TGCGCCAGCAGCACTCAGAGGGCAGGGAACACCGGGGAGCTGTTTTTT. Encoded protein: CASSTQRAGNTGELFF.

This chain uses TRBV29-1 with TRBJ2-7, with 8 bases matching TRBD1. Unmatched junction bases numbered 3, after V lost 4 bases and J lost 4 bases. CDR1 is SQVTM, CDR2 ANQGSEA, per germline. The CDR3 loop spans 12 amino acids. The DNA for the CDR3 is TGCAGCGTTGCCCAGGGGGCTTACGAGCAGTACTTC. Amino acids: CSVAQGAYEQYF.

This clone occurred once. V is TRBV24-1 and J is TRBJ2-5, with 8 bases identical to TRBD1. The CDR3 covers 12 residues. J lost 10 bases, V lost 4 bases, and 4 bases had no gene match. Germline CDR1 and CDR2: KGHDR and SFDVKD. CDR3 nucleotide sequence: TGTGCCACCAGTGACCACGGGACAGGCCAGTACTTC. Translation gives CATSDHGTGQYF.

The chain couples TRBV7-9 to TRBJ2-1; D is possibly TRBD2 (6 bases). The CDR3 consists of 13 residues. Trimming cost V 1 base and J 7 bases, with 8 bases left between them. Germline V lookup: CDR1 SEHNR, CDR2 FQNEAQ (reference sequence). The CDR3 nucleotides are TGTGCCAGCAGCTTAGGGGGGGAAAATGAGCAGTTCTTC. It yields the protein CASSLGGENEQFF. Full variable domain (rest looked up from reference TRBV7-9 and TRBJ2-1): DTGVSQNPRHKITKRGQNVTFRCDPISEHNRLYWYRQTLGQGPEFLTYFQNEAQLEKSRLLSDRFSAERPKGSFSTLEIQRTEQGDSAMYLCASSLGGENEQFFGPGTRLTVL.

The chain uses TRBV15 and TRBJ2-5; D may be TRBD1 (5 bases). Germline-derived CDR1 and CDR2 are LNHNV and YYDKDF (reference sequence). This CDR3 spans 13 amino acids. The ends were cut back, 7 bases at V and 4 bases at J, with 13 bases in the middle. Here the CDR3 DNA reads TGTGCCACCAATCCAAGGGGTGTAGAGACCCAGTACTTC. Amino acid sequence: CATNPRGVETQYF.

The sample holds one count of this clone. The J gene is TRBJ2-1, the V gene TRBV19; no reliable D call. CDR1 LNHDA and CDR2 SQIVND come from the germline V gene (reference sequence). The germline V and J ends were trimmed by 7 bases and 0 bases, with 13 bases remaining between them. The CDR3 spans 15 residues. The CDR3 reads CASTLTGFSYNEQFF. The CDR3 DNA reads TGTGCCAGTACCCTAACGGGTTTCTCCTACAATGAGCAGTTCTTC.

V gene TRBV27 combines with J gene TRBJ1-5; D is ambiguous. The germline CDR1 and CDR2 sequences are MNHEY and SMNVEV (reference sequence). V was shortened by 2 bases and J by 0 bases, with 5 bases between the two germline ends. The CDR3 has 14 residues. In DNA, the CDR3 is TGTGCCAGCAGTTTAGGAGGTAGCAATCAGCCCCAGCATTTT. As protein: CASSLGGSNQPQHF.

The chain is built from TRBV10-2 and TRBJ1-2, with 7 bases that match TRBD1. Germline assignment: CDR1 WSHSY and CDR2 SAAADI. Germline trimming cut 6 bases from V and 0 bases from J; bases unmatched to any gene: 10. The CDR3 has 16 amino acids. The CDR3 region is CASSPGTVGANYGYTF. The DNA of the CDR3 is TGCGCCAGCAGCCCTGGGACAGTCGGGGCTAACTATGGCTACACCTTC.

The table lists this clone with a count of one. This chain uses TRBV18 with TRBJ1-4; 7 bases match TRBD1. Germline V gives CDR1 KGHSH, CDR2 LQKENI. J was trimmed by 6 bases and V by 3 bases; bases with no gene match: 4. The CDR3 has 14 amino acids. CDR3 amino acids: CASSPGQTHEKLFF. The CDR3 DNA follows: TGTGCCAGCTCACCGGGACAGACCCATGAAAAACTGTTTTTT. The full variable domain, in which reference TRBV18 and TRBJ1-4 provide the parts outside the CDR3, is NAGVMQNPRHLVRRRGQEARLRCSPMKGHSHVYWYRQLPEEGLKFMVYLQKENIIDESGMPKERFSAEFPKEGPSILRIQQVVRGDSAAYFCASSPGQTHEKLFFGSGTQLSVL.

This chain joins TRBV7-2 and TRBJ2-1, with 11 bases that match TRBD2. Losses at the gene ends were 2 bases for V and 3 bases for J; bases not matched to a gene: 6. This CDR3 is built from 17 residues. Germline V gene sequence: CDR1 SGHTA, CDR2 FQGNSA. DNA for the CDR3: TGTGCCAGCAGCTTAAAGCCTACTAGCGGGAGCTACAATGAGCAGTTCTTC. Its protein is CASSLKPTSGSYNEQFF.

This clone was detected only once. The J gene is TRBJ1-5, the V gene TRBV11-2; D remains unclear. This CDR3 contains 15 residues. In germline, CDR1 is SGHAT, CDR2 FQNNGV. Trimming took 0 bases from V and 3 from J, leaving 9 bases between them. DNA for the CDR3: TGTGCCAGCAGCTTAGATAACAGTTACAATCAGCCCCAGCATTTT. It encodes CASSLDNSYNQPQHF.

The chain recombines TRBV9 with TRBJ1-5, with D perhaps TRBD1 (5 bases). In germline, CDR1 is SGDLS, CDR2 YYNGEE. The CDR3 loop spans 15 amino acids. Trimming took off 3 bases at V and 0 bases at J, with 10 bases between the two ends. CDR3 in DNA: TGTGCCAGCAGCGCGACAGTGGATAGCAATCAGCCCCAGCATTTT. This translates into CASSATVDSNQPQHF.

This clone was seen once. This chain uses TRBV12-3 or TRBV12-4 with TRBJ1-1, with unresolved D. Between the trimmed V and J ends, which lost 4 bases and 2 bases, there was a span of 5 bases. The CDR3 runs 12 residues. This CDR3 is CASSSQNTEAFF. The CDR3 coding sequence is TGTGCCAGCAGTTCCCAAAACACTGAAGCTTTCTTT.

The genes are TRBV7-3 and TRBJ2-1; D perhaps matches TRBD2 (5 bases). V was shortened by 2 bases and J by 6 bases, with 11 bases between the two germline ends. This CDR3 contains 14 residues. Germline CDR1 SGHTA, CDR2 FQGTGA. The CDR3, as DNA: TGTGCCAGCAGCTTAGCTCTAGCCTCCAATGAGCAGTTCTTC. Protein: CASSLALASNEQFF.

The chain carries TRBV6-5 and TRBJ2-3; 7 bases agree with TRBD2. Trimming took 6 bases from V and 5 from J; bases not matched to a gene: 8. Germline CDR1 MNHEY, CDR2 SVGAGI. The CDR3 length is 14 residues. The CDR3 loop is CASRWAGEGDTQYF. The DNA for the CDR3 is TGTGCCAGCAGGTGGGCGGGAGAGGGAGATACGCAGTATTTT.

The chain joins TRBV27 to TRBJ1-2; TRBD1 matches 8 bases. The CDR3 runs 15 residues. The V segment lost 1 base and the J segment 7 bases; nucleotides outside the gene matches: 8. The germline V gene encodes CDR1 MNHEY and CDR2 SMNVEV (reference sequence). CDR3 DNA sequence: TGTGCCAGCAGTTTATTCCCCGGACAGGGAAGTGGCTACACCTTC. Its protein is CASSLFPGQGSGYTF.

The chain joins TRBV6-1 to TRBJ1-2; D uncertain. CDR3 length: 13 residues. Deletions cut 0 bases from V and 4 bases from J, with 6 bases between. CDR1 is MNHNS and CDR2 is SASEGT in the germline V gene. The chain's CDR3 is CASSEAVGYGYTF. As DNA, the CDR3 is TGTGCCAGCAGTGAAGCGGTCGGCTATGGCTACACCTTC.

The chain combines TRBV7-2 with TRBJ2-3; maybe TRBD2 (6 bases). The CDR3 loop spans 18 amino acids. V was clipped by 1 base and J by 4 bases, with 21 bases between them. CDR1 and CDR2 from the germline V gene are SGHTA and FQGNSA. CDR3 region: CASSLVALGRGLADTQYF. The CDR3 region has the DNA TGTGCCAGCAGCTTAGTGGCCCTCGGGAGAGGATTGGCAGATACGCAGTATTTT.

The chain joins TRBV5-1 to TRBJ2-1, with 14 bases matching TRBD2. Losses at the gene ends were 0 bases for V and 9 bases for J; bases not matched to a gene: 5. This CDR3 region has 16 residues. Germline assignment: CDR1 SGHRS and CDR2 YFSETQ. This CDR3 reads CASSLGGLAGVGEQFF. The CDR3 DNA is TGCGCCAGCAGCTTGGGGGGACTAGCGGGAGTTGGTGAGCAGTTCTTC.

This chain links TRBV11-2 with TRBJ2-3, with TRBD2 as a possible D gene (5 bases). V shed 3 bases and J shed 0 bases, with 7 bases lying between them. This CDR3 comprises 14 residues. Per the germline V gene, CDR1 is SGHAT and CDR2 is FQNNGV. The CDR3 protein is CASSFRLSTDTQYF. DNA for the CDR3: TGTGCCAGCAGCTTTAGACTAAGCACAGATACGCAGTATTTT.

This clone turned up a few times. The CDR3 region is CATSRALGGYTF. In nucleotides, the CDR3 is TGTGCCACCAGCAGAGCGCTCGGTGGCTACACCTTC. J is TRBJ1-2 and V is TRBV15; the D is unclear. This CDR3 contains 12 residues. Germline V CDR1 and CDR2: LNHNV, YYDKDF (reference sequence). Trimming removed 1 base at V and 7 bases at J, with 7 bases between.

This clone was picked up a small number of times. The chain uses TRBV6-5 and TRBJ1-5; D gene ambiguous. Trimming pared 8 bases from V and 2 bases from J, leaving 13 bases between. Germline V CDR1 and CDR2: MNHEY, SVGAGI. This CDR3 comprises 14 residues. CDR3 protein: CASVGSNGNQPQHF. CDR3 sequence (DNA): TGTGCCAGCGTTGGGAGTAATGGCAATCAGCCCCAGCATTTT.

This chain connects TRBV5-1 to TRBJ2-5; no definite D call. The ends were cut back, 5 bases at V and 7 bases at J, with 15 bases in the middle. Germline V gives CDR1 SGHRS, CDR2 YFSETQ. The CDR3 is 13 residues long. CDR3 DNA sequence: TGCGCCAGCAGGACACCAGAAGTTGGGACCCAGTACTTC. This codes for CASRTPEVGTQYF.

The V gene is TRBV6-4, the J gene TRBJ2-2; D ambiguous. The germline V gene has CDR1 MRHNA and CDR2 SNTAGT. V lost 5 bases and J lost 1, with 2 bases in between. This CDR3 is built from 12 residues. The CDR3 DNA reads TGTGCCAGCAGTCAGAACACCGGGGAGCTGTTTTTT. Translation: CASSQNTGELFF.